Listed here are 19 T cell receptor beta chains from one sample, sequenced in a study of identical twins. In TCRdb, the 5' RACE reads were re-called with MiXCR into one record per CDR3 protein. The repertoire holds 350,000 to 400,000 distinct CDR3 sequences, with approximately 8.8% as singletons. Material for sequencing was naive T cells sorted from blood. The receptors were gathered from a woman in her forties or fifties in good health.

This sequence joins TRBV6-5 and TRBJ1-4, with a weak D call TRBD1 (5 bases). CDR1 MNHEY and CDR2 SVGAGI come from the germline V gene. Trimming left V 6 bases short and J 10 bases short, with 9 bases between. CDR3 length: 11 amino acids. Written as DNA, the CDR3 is TGTGCCAGCAGAATGGGGGGAAAACTGTTTTTT. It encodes CASRMGGKLFF.

CDR3 protein: CASSLVTGDWGTYEQYF. In DNA form, the CDR3 reads TGCGCCAGCAGCTTGGTGACAGGCGACTGGGGAACCTACGAGCAGTACTTC. The chain is built from TRBV5-1 and TRBJ2-7; perhaps TRBD1 as D (6 bases). There are 17 residues in the CDR3. Germline V lookup: CDR1 SGHRS, CDR2 YFSETQ. V gave up 0 bases and J gave up 2 bases, with 18 bases separating them. The variable domain in full, completed from reference TRBV5-1 and TRBJ2-7, reads KAGVTQTPRYLIKTRGQQVTLSCSPISGHRSVSWYQQTPGQGLQFLFEYFSETQRNKGNFPGRFSGRQFSNSRSEMNVSTLELGDSALYLCASSLVTGDWGTYEQYFGPGTRLTVT.

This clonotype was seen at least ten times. The CDR3 spells CASSLGVPQETQYF. The DNA for the CDR3 is TGCGCCAGCAGCTTGGGAGTTCCCCAAGAGACCCAGTACTTC. The chain employs TRBV5-1 and TRBJ2-5; D unclear. Trimming cost V 0 bases and J 1 base, with 7 bases left between them. The CDR3 is 14 residues long. Germline-derived CDR1 and CDR2 are SGHRS and YFSETQ.

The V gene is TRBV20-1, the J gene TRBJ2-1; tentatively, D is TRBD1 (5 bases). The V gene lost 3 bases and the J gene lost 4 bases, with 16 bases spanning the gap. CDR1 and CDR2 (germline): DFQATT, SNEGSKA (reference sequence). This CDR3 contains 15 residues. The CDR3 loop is CSARDTKTLYNEQFF. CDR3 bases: TGCAGTGCTAGGGACACTAAGACATTATACAATGAGCAGTTCTTC.

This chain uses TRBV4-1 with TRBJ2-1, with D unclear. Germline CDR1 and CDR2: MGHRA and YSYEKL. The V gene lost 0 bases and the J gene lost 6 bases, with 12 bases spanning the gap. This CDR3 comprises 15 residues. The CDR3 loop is CASSQDPRTSNEQFF. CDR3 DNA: TGCGCCAGCAGCCAAGATCCTAGGACCTCCAATGAGCAGTTCTTC.

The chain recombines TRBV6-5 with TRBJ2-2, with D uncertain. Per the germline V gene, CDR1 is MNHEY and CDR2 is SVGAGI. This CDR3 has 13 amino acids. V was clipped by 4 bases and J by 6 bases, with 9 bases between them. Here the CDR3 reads CASSSSLAGELFF. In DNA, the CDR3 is TGTGCCAGCAGTTCCTCCTTGGCCGGGGAGCTGTTTTTT.

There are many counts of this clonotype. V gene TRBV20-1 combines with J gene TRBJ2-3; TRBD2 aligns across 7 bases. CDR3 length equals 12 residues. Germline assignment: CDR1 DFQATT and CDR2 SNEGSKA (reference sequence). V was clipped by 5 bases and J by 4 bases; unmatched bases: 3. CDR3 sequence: CSAGGGPDTQYF. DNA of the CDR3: TGCAGTGCTGGGGGAGGGCCAGATACGCAGTATTTT.

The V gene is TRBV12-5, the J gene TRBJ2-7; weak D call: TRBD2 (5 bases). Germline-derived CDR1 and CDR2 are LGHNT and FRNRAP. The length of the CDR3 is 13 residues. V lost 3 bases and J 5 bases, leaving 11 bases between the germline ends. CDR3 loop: CASGFSGRNEQYF. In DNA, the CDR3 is TGTGCTAGTGGTTTTTCGGGGAGAAACGAGCAGTACTTC.

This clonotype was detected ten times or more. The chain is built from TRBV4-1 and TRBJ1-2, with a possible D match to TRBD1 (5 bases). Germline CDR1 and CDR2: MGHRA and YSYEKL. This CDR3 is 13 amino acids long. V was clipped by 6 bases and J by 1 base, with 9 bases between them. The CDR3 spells CASSPTVNYGYTF. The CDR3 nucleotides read TGCGCCAGCAGTCCGACAGTTAACTATGGCTACACCTTC.

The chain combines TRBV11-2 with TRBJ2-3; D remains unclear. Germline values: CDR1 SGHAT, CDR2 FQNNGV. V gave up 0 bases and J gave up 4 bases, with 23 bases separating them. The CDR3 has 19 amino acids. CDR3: CASSLDFLSLAKSSDTQYF. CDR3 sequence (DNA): TGTGCCAGCAGCTTAGATTTTCTGAGCCTGGCTAAGAGTTCAGATACGCAGTATTTT.

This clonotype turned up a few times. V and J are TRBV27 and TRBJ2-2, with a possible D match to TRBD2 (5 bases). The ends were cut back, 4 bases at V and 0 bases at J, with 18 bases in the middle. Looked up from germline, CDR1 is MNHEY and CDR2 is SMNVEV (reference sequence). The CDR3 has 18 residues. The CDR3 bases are TGTGCCAGCAGTTCTTCCCCCGCGGGCAGCACGAACACCGGGGAGCTGTTTTTT. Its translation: CASSSSPAGSTNTGELFF.

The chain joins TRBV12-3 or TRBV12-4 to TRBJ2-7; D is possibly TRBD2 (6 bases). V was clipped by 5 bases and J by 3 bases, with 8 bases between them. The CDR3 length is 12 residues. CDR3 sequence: CASSRDFYEQYV. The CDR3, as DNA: TGTGCCAGCAGTCGGGACTTCTACGAGCAGTACGTC.

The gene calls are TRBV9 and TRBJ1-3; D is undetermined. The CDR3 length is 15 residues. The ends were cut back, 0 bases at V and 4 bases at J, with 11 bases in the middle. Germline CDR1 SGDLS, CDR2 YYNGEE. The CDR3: CASSVDRGLGNTIYF. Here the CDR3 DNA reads TGTGCCAGCAGCGTAGATCGAGGACTGGGAAACACCATATATTTT.

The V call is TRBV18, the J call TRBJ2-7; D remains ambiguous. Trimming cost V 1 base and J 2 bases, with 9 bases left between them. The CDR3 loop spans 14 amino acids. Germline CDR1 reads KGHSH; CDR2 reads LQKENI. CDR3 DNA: TGTGCCAGCTCACCACAGCGAACTACCTACGAGCAGTACTTC. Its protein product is CASSPQRTTYEQYF.

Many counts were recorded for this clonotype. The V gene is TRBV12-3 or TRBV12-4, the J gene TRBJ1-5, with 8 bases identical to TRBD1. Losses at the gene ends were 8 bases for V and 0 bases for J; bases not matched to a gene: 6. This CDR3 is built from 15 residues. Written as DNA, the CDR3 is TGTGCCAGCGGACAGGGTCCGGGTAGCAATCAGCCCCAGCATTTT. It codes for CASGQGPGSNQPQHF.

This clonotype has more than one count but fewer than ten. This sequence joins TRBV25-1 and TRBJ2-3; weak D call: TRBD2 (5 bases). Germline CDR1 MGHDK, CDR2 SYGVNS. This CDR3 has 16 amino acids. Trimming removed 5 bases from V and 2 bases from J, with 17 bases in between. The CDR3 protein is CASSTDLARNTDTQYF. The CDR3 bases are TGTGCCAGCAGTACTGATTTAGCGAGAAACACAGATACGCAGTATTTT.

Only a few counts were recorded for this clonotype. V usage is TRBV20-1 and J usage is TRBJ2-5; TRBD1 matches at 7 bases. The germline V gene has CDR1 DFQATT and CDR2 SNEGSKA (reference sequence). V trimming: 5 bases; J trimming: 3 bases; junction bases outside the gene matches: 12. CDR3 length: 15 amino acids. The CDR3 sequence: CSAPPLGQRKETQYF. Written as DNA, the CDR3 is TGCAGTGCTCCTCCACTGGGACAGAGAAAAGAGACCCAGTACTTC.

The CDR3 here is CASSPTSPTQYF. In nucleotides, the CDR3 is TGTGCCAGCAGCCCTACTAGTCCTACGCAGTATTTT. The rearrangement uses TRBV11-3 and TRBJ2-3; perhaps TRBD2 as D (5 bases). The CDR3 has 12 residues. Germline V CDR1 and CDR2: SGHNT, YENEEA. Deletions cut 5 bases from V and 8 bases from J, with 11 bases between.

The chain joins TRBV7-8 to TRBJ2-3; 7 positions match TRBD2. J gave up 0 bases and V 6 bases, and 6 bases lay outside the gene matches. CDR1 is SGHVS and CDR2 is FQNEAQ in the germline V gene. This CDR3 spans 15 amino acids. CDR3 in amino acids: CASRLSGISTDTQYF. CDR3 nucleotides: TGTGCCAGCAGATTGAGCGGGATTAGCACAGATACGCAGTATTTT.